The sequence of this T cell receptor beta chain was determined in a study of CD8 T cells in Susac syndrome. The CDR3 comprises 15 residues, both ends counted. The germline CDR1 and CDR2 sequences are SGHVS and FNYEAQ. Remarks on this clonotype: Its matching antigen is unknown. The DNA is omitted, as the CDR3 cannot be located on it reliably, and the CDR3 follows TCRdb's listing.

The RNA input was roughly 0.45 to 1 ug, and it was reverse transcribed with random hexamers. TCR beta CDR3 was amplified by immunoSEQ multiplex PCR. This amplification extended across 54 Vbeta and 13 Jbeta segments. Each CDR3 protein is one row after TCRdb ran MiXCR on the immunoSEQ multiplex PCR reads. The repertoire includes hundreds of thousands of distinct CDR3 sequences, 95% of them detected once, and roughly 0.1% sits in the top ten. Study outcomes and limitations: The number of individuals included in the study's TCR sequencing and HLA analysis was acknowledged as relatively small.

Sequencing of TCR beta, carried out with a high-throughput approach, was applied to CD8+ and CD4+ T cells from the blood. In contrast to the negatively isolated CD8+ and CD4+ T cells, TEMRA cells were FACS-enriched. This clonotype was obtained from a human donor with multiple sclerosis. Material for sequencing was CD4+ T cells from PBMCs. The V gene is TRBV7-6, the J gene TRBJ2-6; TRBD2, the D gene given by the table, was not confirmed from the DNA. CDR3 in amino acids: CASSLVASGSHRWTF.